The rows below give T cell receptor beta chains drawn from one sample of a study of shared clonotypes between healthy human individuals. Data came from immunoSEQ multiplex PCR; TCRdb stores just in-frame clones and leaves some out. The data show 450,000 to 550,000 clones, with 70% to 80% seen just once and over 10% held by the top ten. Material for sequencing was PBMCs. These receptors all come from a woman in her thirties or forties in good health. Some clones in this sample may be carry-over from other donors' samples. Both conserved end residues are part of each CDR3. Fields, in order: J gene, V gene, D gene, clone size, CDR3 protein, CDR3 DNA. A D gene is named only where the DNA matches it firmly. Some rows mark clone size as missing; the rest say once, few, many or name a class of expanded clone.

TRBJ2-6 TRBV5-4 - few CASSLFGANVLTF TGTGCCAGCAGCTTGTTCGGGGCCAACGTCCTGACTTTC
TRBJ2-5 TRBV19 - - CASISTGAEETQYF TGTGCCAGTATTTCGACCGGGGCCGAAGAGACCCAGTACTTC
TRBJ1-1 TRBV7-9 TRBD1 - CASSSPGTGGTEAFF TGTGCCAGCAGCTCCCCCGGGACAGGGGGCACTGAAGCTTTCTTT
TRBJ2-1 TRBV5-1 TRBD2 - CASSKSGRAYNEQFF TGCGCCAGCAGCAAGAGCGGGAGGGCCTACAATGAGCAGTTCTTC
TRBJ2-1 TRBV4-3 TRBD2 - CASSQGGLAGTYEQFF TGCGCCAGCAGCCAGGGAGGACTAGCGGGAACGTATGAGCAGTTCTTC
TRBJ1-1 TRBV19 - - CASSMYRAAFF TGTGCCAGTAGTATGTATAGGGCGGCTTTCTTT
TRBJ2-7 TRBV18 TRBD1 few CASSRDRGRGEQYF TGTGCCAGCTCACGGGACAGGGGGCGAGGCGAGCAGTACTTC
TRBJ2-7 TRBV5-1 - - CASSLAFSTYEQYF TGCGCCAGCAGCTTGGCTTTCAGCACCTACGAGCAGTACTTC
TRBJ2-7 TRBV10-1 TRBD1 once CASSRLKDRLGYEQYF TGCGCCAGCAGCCGATTAAAGGACAGGTTAGGCTACGAGCAGTACTTC
TRBJ2-5 TRBV7-3 TRBD2 - CASSRGTSGRGLLETQYF TGTGCCAGCAGCCGGGGGACTAGCGGGAGGGGTCTATTAGAGACCCAGTACTTC
TRBJ1-2 TRBV5-4 TRBD1 - CASMPAGGQGRGYTF TGTGCCAGCATGCCGGCCGGAGGACAGGGTAGAGGCTACACCTTC
TRBJ2-1 TRBV10-2 TRBD2 - CASSVIQSSGSFEQFF TGCGCCAGCAGTGTCATCCAGTCTAGCGGGAGTTTTGAGCAGTTCTTC
TRBJ1-2 TRBV30 - - CAWSNDIRALYTF TGTGCCTGGAGCAATGACATTCGGGCATTATACACCTTC
TRBJ2-7 TRBV25-1 TRBD1 - CASSFGTGATYEQYF TGTGCCAGCAGTTTTGGTACAGGGGCAACCTACGAGCAGTACTTC
TRBJ2-5 TRBV18 - - CASSTDEANTQYF TGTGCCAGCTCAACCGACGAGGCAAATACCCAGTACTTC
TRBJ2-7 TRBV6-1 TRBD1 - CATPREGQGVHEQYF TGTGCCACCCCCAGGGAGGGACAGGGTGTCCACGAGCAGTACTTC
TRBJ2-3 TRBV5-8 TRBD1 - CASSPEGAIPDTQYF TGTGCCAGCAGCCCAGAGGGGGCCATCCCAGATACGCAGTATTTT
TRBJ2-7 TRBV5-3 - - CARRPIWLPGYEQYF TGTGCCAGAAGGCCAATCTGGCTCCCGGGCTACGAGCAGTACTTC
TRBJ2-5 TRBV7-9 - - CASSTQGWESQETQYF TGTGCCAGCAGCACACAGGGTTGGGAGTCACAAGAGACCCAGTACTTC
TRBJ1-4 TRBV7-3 TRBD1 - CASSPPPDRVNNEKLFF TGTGCCAGCAGCCCACCCCCGGACAGGGTGAATAATGAAAAACTGTTTTTT
TRBJ2-7 TRBV7-6 TRBD2 few CASSRTSGLSYEQYF TGTGCCAGCAGCAGGACTAGCGGACTCTCCTACGAGCAGTACTTC
TRBJ2-2 TRBV5-1 TRBD1 - CASTGQGDTGELFF TGCGCCAGCACCGGACAGGGCGACACCGGGGAGCTGTTTTTT
TRBJ2-3 TRBV11-2 TRBD2 few CASRREVAGVTDTQYF TGTGCCAGCAGAAGGGAGGTAGCGGGAGTTACAGATACGCAGTATTTT
TRBJ2-5 TRBV7-2 - once CASSPNGGTETQYF TGTGCCAGCAGCCCGAATGGGGGGACGGAGACCCAGTACTTC
TRBJ1-5 TRBV10-3 TRBD1 - CAISEVDRGVNQPQHF TGTGCCATCAGTGAGGTTGACAGGGGAGTGAATCAACCCCAGCATTTT
TRBJ1-2 TRBV10-3 - - CAISETTGSVVTF TGTGCCATCAGTGAGACGACAGGCAGTGTCGTTACCTTC
TRBJ1-4 TRBV10-3 TRBD1 - CAISDGAGGDEKLFF TGTGCCATCAGTGATGGGGCAGGGGGCGATGAAAAACTGTTTTTT
TRBJ1-2 TRBV29-1 - - CSVEPVQRYGYTF TGCAGCGTTGAACCCGTACAGCGCTATGGCTACACCTTC
TRBJ2-7 TRBV10-3 - once CASTLGAGRGYEQYF TGTGCCTCAACATTAGGGGCTGGCAGGGGCTACGAGCAGTACTTC
TRBJ2-7 TRBV7-2 TRBD2 - CASSLVGHGAGGPNEQYF TGTGCCAGCAGCTTAGTCGGCCACGGGGCGGGAGGACCAAACGAGCAGTACTTC
TRBJ2-7 TRBV27 - few CASSFNMNSYEQYF TGTGCCAGCAGTTTTAACATGAACTCCTACGAGCAGTACTTC
TRBJ2-3 TRBV5-1 - - CASSLGSGPSTDTQYF TGCGCCAGCAGCTTGGGATCAGGGCCTAGCACAGATACGCAGTATTTT
TRBJ1-1 TRBV6-5 - - CASSYSYGGTEAFF TGTGCCAGCAGTTACTCATATGGGGGCACTGAAGCTTTCTTT
TRBJ2-6 TRBV10-3 - - CAISEYGPGANVLTF TGTGCCATCAGTGAGTACGGGCCTGGGGCCAACGTCCTGACTTTC
TRBJ2-2 TRBV19 TRBD2 - CASSMTSGRAWRGELFF TGTGCCAGTAGTATGACTAGCGGGAGGGCCTGGCGTGGGGAGCTGTTTTTT
TRBJ2-7 TRBV18 - - CASSPLQVGGEQYF TGTGCCAGCTCACCGTTGCAGGTAGGGGGCGAGCAGTACTTC
TRBJ2-1 TRBV5-1 - - CASSPNQQIYRLNEQFF TGCGCCAGCAGCCCAAACCAACAAATCTACAGGCTCAATGAGCAGTTCTTC
TRBJ1-1 TRBV6-1 TRBD1 - CASSEGRTGEAEAFF TGTGCCAGCAGTGAAGGGAGGACAGGGGAAGCTGAAGCTTTCTTT
TRBJ1-5 TRBV19 - - CASSISVDQPQHF TGTGCCAGTAGTATATCTGTCGATCAGCCCCAGCATTTT
TRBJ2-1 TRBV6-5 - - CASWKAYNEQFF TGTGCCAGCTGGAAAGCCTACAATGAGCAGTTCTTC
TRBJ1-4 TRBV6-4 - - CASSEVQVNEKLFF TGTGCCAGCAGTGAAGTACAGGTTAATGAAAAACTGTTTTTT
TRBJ2-1 TRBV20-1 - - CSARANSEQFF TGCAGTGCTAGGGCCAATAGCGAGCAGTTCTTC
TRBJ2-7 TRBV11-2 TRBD2 - CASSLVGGGPGLAYEQYF TGTGCCAGCAGCTTAGTAGGAGGGGGGCCGGGACTAGCTTACGAGCAGTACTTC
TRBJ2-1 TRBV30 TRBD2 - CAWRAWGTSGGNEQFF TGTGCCTGGAGGGCATGGGGGACTAGCGGGGGAAATGAGCAGTTCTTC
TRBJ1-1 TRBV19 - - CASSLGQGRTEAFF TGTGCCAGTAGTTTGGGACAAGGTCGCACTGAAGCTTTCTTT
TRBJ1-2 TRBV15 - - CATSRVVQKNYGYTF TGTGCCACCAGCAGAGTAGTACAAAAAAACTATGGCTACACCTTC
TRBJ2-1 TRBV7-9 - once CASSSRTSGVGDNEQFF TGTGCCAGCAGCTCAAGGACGTCGGGGGTAGGGGACAATGAGCAGTTCTTC
TRBJ1-1 TRBV2 TRBD1 - CASSEAQGGANTEAFF TGTGCCAGCAGTGAAGCGCAGGGGGGGGCGAACACTGAAGCTTTCTTT
TRBJ2-5 TRBV29-1 TRBD2 - CSVGEGETQYF TGCAGCGTGGGGGAGGGGGAGACCCAGTACTTC
TRBJ2-7 TRBV5-6 TRBD1 - CASSITPGQGGYEQYF TGTGCCAGCAGTATTACCCCGGGACAGGGGGGGTACGAGCAGTACTTC
TRBJ2-2 TRBV6-6 - - CASHREYTGELFF TGTGCCAGCCACAGGGAGTACACCGGGGAGCTGTTTTTT